Shown below are 7 T cell receptor beta chains from a single sample sequenced in a study of blood T cell repertoires in COVID-19. The repertoire was sequenced with immunoSEQ multiplex PCR; TCRdb's copy has only in-frame clones and lacks some. This sample has roughly 79,000 clones, with roughly 85% found just once. The sequencing sample was made of peripheral blood. These receptors were taken from an elderly woman with active or convalescent COVID-19.

This clone came up once. The gene calls are TRBV6-8 and TRBJ1-4; D may be TRBD1 (5 bases). CDR1 is MNHGY and CDR2 is SAAAGT in the germline V gene. The germline V and J ends were trimmed by 2 bases and 3 bases, with 10 bases remaining between them. The CDR3 length is 15 residues. The CDR3 coding sequence is TGTGCCAGCAGTTACGGACGGGGGGCTAATGAAAAACTGTTTTTT. Protein: CASSYGRGANEKLFF.

The chain uses TRBV28 and TRBJ2-7, with D perhaps matching TRBD2 (6 bases). Trimming removed 3 bases from V and 2 bases from J, with 17 bases in between. The CDR3 is 16 amino acids. Germline values: CDR1 MDHEN, CDR2 SYDVKM. The DNA for the CDR3 is TGTGCCAGCAGTTTTATGCCCTGGAGGGGCGCCTACGAGCAGTACTTC. Amino acid sequence: CASSFMPWRGAYEQYF.

The chain couples TRBV27 to TRBJ1-2, with D possibly matching TRBD1 (5 bases). This CDR3 comprises 16 residues. With 3 bases removed from V and 8 bases from J, the gap between germline ends came to 22 bases. Germline V gene data show CDR1 as MNHEY and CDR2 as SMNVEV (reference sequence). DNA of the CDR3: TGTGCCAGCAGTTTTCGGGAGGCGGCCGGGGCAGGGGGCTACACCTTC. It yields the protein CASSFREAAGAGGYTF.

As regards this clone: Within the sample, other DNA sequences also encode this same CDR3. The chain has TRBV29-1 and TRBJ1-5; TRBD1 agrees at 9 bases. This CDR3 is built from 13 residues. The germline V gene has CDR1 SQVTM and CDR2 ANQGSEA. The V and J ends lost 6 bases and 2 bases, in that order; junction bases with no gene match: 2. CDR3 nucleotides: TGCAGCGTAAGGACAGGGGGCAATCAGCCCCAGCATTTT. Encoded protein: CSVRTGGNQPQHF.

The V call is TRBV6-5, the J call TRBJ2-3; a weak D match, TRBD2 (5 bases). The CDR3 runs 14 residues. Trimming took off 5 bases at V and 5 bases at J, with 14 bases between the two ends. Germline CDR1 and CDR2: MNHEY and SVGAGI. The CDR3 reads CASSPIATRDTQYF. The CDR3 DNA sequence: TGTGCCAGCAGTCCGATAGCGACGAGAGATACGCAGTATTTT.

This rearrangement joins TRBV19 to TRBJ1-4, with 7 positions matching TRBD1. CDR1 and CDR2 from the germline V gene are LNHDA and SQIVND (reference sequence). CDR3 length equals 13 residues. V was clipped by 4 bases and J by 8 bases; unmatched bases: 4. The CDR3, as DNA: TGTGCCAGTAGTACCAACAGGGGAGAAAAACTGTTTTTT. This translates into CASSTNRGEKLFF.

The chain has TRBV11-2 and TRBJ1-2; D unresolved. Germline V CDR1 and CDR2: SGHAT, FQNNGV. V lost 5 bases, J lost 1 base, and 17 bases lay in between. The CDR3 spans 16 residues. CDR3 residues: CASSPRFEGFNYGYTF. Written as DNA, the CDR3 is TGTGCCAGCAGCCCCCGGTTTGAGGGCTTTAACTATGGCTACACCTTC.